This section outlines one T cell receptor beta chain sequence together with its context. The source of the sample is a study of cytomegalovirus exposure and HLA in healthy donors. PCR primers comprised 60 Vbeta and 13 Jbeta primers. Profiled with immunoSEQ multiplex PCR; TCRdb holds only in-frame clones, not every one. Its table records approximately 79,000 clones. Sequencing was carried out using PBMCs. The TCR comes from a boy aged 10-17 years in good health and CMV-seronegative.

The CDR3 spells CASSLDRGHLSEQYF. CDR3 sequence (DNA): TGTGCCAGCAGCTTAGACAGGGGACATCTATCCGAGCAGTACTTC. The V call is TRBV7-2, the J call TRBJ2-7; TRBD1 aligns across 7 bases. Per germline, CDR1 SGHTA and CDR2 FQGNSA. Losses at the gene ends were 1 base for V and 6 bases for J; bases not matched to a gene: 9. The CDR3 is 15 amino acids.